This is a list of T cell receptor beta chains from one sample in a study of T cells in localized non-small cell lung cancer. Assay: immunoSEQ multiplex PCR; the TCRdb copy retains only in-frame clones and omits some. The data contain some 50,000 clones, around four fifths of them singletons. The sample consisted of peripheral blood mononuclear cells, taken before any cancer treatment. The origin of the receptors is a man aged 40 to 70 with stage III lung adenocarcinoma. The CDR3 runs from the conserved cysteine through the conserved F or W. Fields, in order: J gene, D gene, clone size, V gene, CDR3 protein, CDR3 DNA. The D gene is left open where the match is weak. Clone sizes are given selectively: once, few, many, or a class where the clone is expanded.

J gene: TRBJ1-2; D gene: -; clone size: -; V gene: TRBV2; CDR3 protein: CASSEDSFGYTF; CDR3 DNA: TGTGCCAGCAGTGAAGACAGTTTTGGCTACACCTTC
J gene: TRBJ1-4; D gene: -; clone size: -; V gene: TRBV6-5; CDR3 protein: CASSPGGRGNEKLFF; CDR3 DNA: TGTGCCAGCAGTCCCGGGGGCAGGGGTAATGAAAAACTGTTTTTT
J gene: TRBJ2-5; D gene: -; clone size: once; V gene: TRBV5-1; CDR3 protein: CASRPGLYQETQYF; CDR3 DNA: TGCGCCAGCAGGCCAGGGCTTTACCAAGAGACCCAGTACTTC
J gene: TRBJ1-6; D gene: -; clone size: -; V gene: TRBV5-6; CDR3 protein: CASSYELSNSPLHF; CDR3 DNA: TGTGCCAGCAGCTATGAACTGTCTAATTCACCCCTCCACTTT
J gene: TRBJ1-2; D gene: TRBD1; clone size: once; V gene: TRBV2; CDR3 protein: CASSRDSSDGYTF; CDR3 DNA: TGTGCCAGCAGTAGGGACAGCAGCGATGGCTACACCTTC
J gene: TRBJ2-7; D gene: -; clone size: -; V gene: TRBV21-1; CDR3 protein: CASSKVQDRGHEQYF; CDR3 DNA: TGTGCCAGCAGCAAAGTCCAGGACAGGGGGCACGAGCAGTACTTC
J gene: TRBJ2-1; D gene: -; clone size: once; V gene: TRBV6-1; CDR3 protein: CASRALGTYNEQFF; CDR3 DNA: TGTGCCAGCAGGGCACTTGGAACCTACAATGAGCAGTTCTTC
J gene: TRBJ2-3; D gene: -; clone size: -; V gene: TRBV7-9; CDR3 protein: CASSYLVGGSTSTDTQYF; CDR3 DNA: TGTGCCAGCAGTTATTTAGTAGGCGGCTCCACAAGCACAGATACGCAGTATTTT
J gene: TRBJ1-1; D gene: -; clone size: -; V gene: TRBV4-2; CDR3 protein: CASSRLPTEAFF; CDR3 DNA: TGTGCCAGCAGCCGCTTACCCACTGAAGCTTTCTTT
J gene: TRBJ2-5; D gene: TRBD2; clone size: -; V gene: TRBV7-9; CDR3 protein: CASSPGLAGGILGRETQYF; CDR3 DNA: TGTGCCAGCAGCCCAGGACTCGCGGGGGGGATTCTGGGGAGAGAGACCCAGTACTTC
J gene: TRBJ1-2; D gene: TRBD1; clone size: -; V gene: TRBV6-1; CDR3 protein: CASSWTGRSDEGYTF; CDR3 DNA: TGTGCCAGCAGCTGGACAGGTCGGTCGGATGAAGGCTACACCTTC
J gene: TRBJ2-3; D gene: -; clone size: -; V gene: TRBV4-2; CDR3 protein: CASSQAQTGDVNTQYF; CDR3 DNA: TGTGCCAGCAGCCAAGCCCAAACGGGAGACGTCAATACGCAGTATTTT
J gene: TRBJ2-3; D gene: -; clone size: -; V gene: TRBV4-2; CDR3 protein: CASSQDASRTDTQYF; CDR3 DNA: TGTGCCAGCAGCCAAGATGCTAGCCGCACAGATACGCAGTATTTT
J gene: TRBJ2-3; D gene: -; clone size: -; V gene: TRBV5-4; CDR3 protein: CASSSGTSITDTQYF; CDR3 DNA: TGTGCCAGCAGCTCCGGGACGTCCATCACAGATACGCAGTATTTT
J gene: TRBJ1-4; D gene: TRBD1; clone size: -; V gene: TRBV7-9; CDR3 protein: CASSQHSSTGSNEKLFF; CDR3 DNA: TGTGCCAGCAGCCAGCATTCATCGACAGGGAGTAACGAAAAACTGTTTTTT
J gene: TRBJ2-2; D gene: TRBD2; clone size: -; V gene: TRBV9; CDR3 protein: CASTRLAGANTGELFF; CDR3 DNA: TGTGCCAGCACGAGACTAGCGGGCGCGAACACCGGGGAGCTGTTTTTT
J gene: TRBJ2-6; D gene: -; clone size: -; V gene: TRBV7-2; CDR3 protein: CASSLALPSSGANVLTF; CDR3 DNA: TGTGCCAGCAGCTTGGCGTTACCGAGCTCTGGGGCCAACGTCCTGACTTTC
J gene: TRBJ2-7; D gene: -; clone size: -; V gene: TRBV30; CDR3 protein: CAADILVYEQYF; CDR3 DNA: TGTGCCGCGGACATTTTAGTCTACGAGCAGTACTTC
J gene: TRBJ1-1; D gene: TRBD1; clone size: -; V gene: TRBV6-5; CDR3 protein: CASSSGQGGEAFF; CDR3 DNA: TGTGCCAGCAGTTCCGGACAGGGAGGCGAAGCTTTCTTT
J gene: TRBJ2-3; D gene: -; clone size: few; V gene: TRBV6-5; CDR3 protein: CASSYSVGVSTDTQYF; CDR3 DNA: TGTGCCAGCAGTTACTCGGTCGGTGTAAGCACAGATACGCAGTATTTT
J gene: TRBJ1-2; D gene: -; clone size: -; V gene: TRBV5-4; CDR3 protein: CASTGGGNQNYGYTF; CDR3 DNA: TGTGCCAGCACCGGTGGAGGGAACCAAAACTATGGCTACACCTTC
J gene: TRBJ1-6; D gene: -; clone size: -; V gene: TRBV6-5; CDR3 protein: CASRANRVLHF; CDR3 DNA: TGTGCCAGCAGAGCGAACAGGGTCCTCCACTTT
J gene: TRBJ2-1; D gene: -; clone size: -; V gene: TRBV10-3; CDR3 protein: CAISLRSGGNYNEQFF; CDR3 DNA: TGTGCCATCTCTCTCCGGTCGGGGGGCAACTACAATGAGCAGTTCTTC
J gene: TRBJ1-4; D gene: -; clone size: few; V gene: TRBV16; CDR3 protein: CASSQSTGPEKLFF; CDR3 DNA: TGTGCCAGCAGCCAATCAACGGGGCCCGAAAAACTGTTTTTT